This is a list of T cell receptor beta chains from one sample in a study of blood T cells in healthy people across ages. TCRdb itself ran the 5' RACE reads through MiXCR, one entry per CDR3 protein. Of roughly 700,000 distinct CDR3 sequences detected, approximately 50% appear once; the ten largest clones hold around a third. Sequencing was performed on blood. These receptors were obtained from a woman between 55 and 75 years old in good health. Both conserved end residues are trimmed from each CDR3.

>TRBJ2-7|TRBV20-1
SARETSLGSNEQY
>TRBJ2-7|TRBV29-1
SVVGGRTYEQY
>TRBJ2-1|TRBV20-1
SAVSRLGSDEQF
>TRBJ1-3|TRBV15
ATSPRTVSSGNTIY
>TRBJ2-7|TRBV27
ASGTSATYEQY
>TRBJ2-1|TRBV15
ATSRDSVDEPF
>TRBJ2-7|TRBV29-1
STRDPAFEQY
>TRBJ1-1|TRBV5-1
ASSLDGDLTEAF
>TRBJ2-7|TRBV3-1
ASSPWGLSYEQY
>TRBJ2-7|TRBV6-6
ASSRFLAGNEQY
>TRBJ1-4|TRBV3-1
ASSQGTRENEKLF
>TRBJ2-3|TRBV7-9
ASSVTSGRAVADTQY
>TRBJ2-1|TRBV20-1
SAERSRTPSYNEQF
>TRBJ2-7|TRBV28
ASSKTRSYEQY
>TRBJ2-1|TRBV6-2/TRBV6-3
ASSWASGYNEQF
>TRBJ2-7|TRBV7-2
ASRAPNRDSYEQY
>TRBJ2-7|TRBV11-2
ASSLAVAGDSYEQY
>TRBJ2-7|TRBV3-1
ASSHSQDSYEQY
>TRBJ2-1|TRBV29-1
SVSSYSYNEQF
>TRBJ2-3|TRBV7-2
ASNSDDSTTDTQY
>TRBJ1-3|TRBV28
ASSLSHRGTGGNTIY
>TRBJ1-2|TRBV7-2
ASRPVTGFSHGYT
>TRBJ2-7|TRBV11-2
ASSLGDTRVYEQY
>TRBJ2-3|TRBV5-5
ASSPKGDTDTQY
>TRBJ2-5|TRBV7-2
ASTPDRGQETQY
>TRBJ2-3|TRBV9
ASSVESLKLGNTQY
>TRBJ2-1|TRBV5-1
ASSFGILLLNEQF
>TRBJ2-5|TRBV6-5
ASSYTGRTYNEQY
>TRBJ2-3|TRBV20-1
SAREVDTDTQY
>TRBJ2-1|TRBV27
ASSRTSGMSYNEQF
>TRBJ2-3|TRBV11-2
ASSLGTADTQY
>TRBJ2-1|TRBV24-1
ATSDISGGASNEQF